This passage covers 7 T cell receptor beta chains from one sample sequenced in a study of cytomegalovirus exposure and HLA in healthy donors. The protocol was immunoSEQ multiplex PCR, while the TCRdb copy is restricted to in-frame clones and leaves out a portion. Of 160,000 or so clones in the sample, approximately 86% were seen once. The sequencing sample was made of PBMCs. These receptors were taken from a man younger than 35 in good health and CMV-seropositive.

The V call is TRBV7-3, the J call TRBJ2-1; TRBD2 might be the D (7 bases). V lost 3 bases and J lost 2, with 11 bases in between. The CDR3 runs 15 residues. Germline-derived CDR1 and CDR2 are SGHTA and FQGTGA. CDR3 DNA: TGTGCCAGCAGCTTCCGGGGGGCCCCCTACAATGAGCAGTTCTTC. Its translation is CASSFRGAPYNEQFF.

The genes are TRBV7-2 and TRBJ1-1; TRBD1 might be the D (5 bases). The ends were cut back, 2 bases at V and 10 bases at J, with 17 bases in the middle. In germline, CDR1 is SGHTA, CDR2 FQGNSA. The CDR3 sequence is 14 residues long. The chain's CDR3 is CASSLPSIGVAAFF. As DNA, the CDR3 is TGTGCCAGCAGCTTACCCTCGATAGGGGTAGCAGCTTTCTTT. Combining the CDR3 with reference TRBV7-2 and TRBJ1-1 gives the whole variable domain GAGVSQSPSNKVTEKGKDVELRCDPISGHTALYWYRQSLGQGLEFLIYFQGNSAPDKSGLPSDRFSAERTGGSVSTLTIQRTQQEDSAVYLCASSLPSIGVAAFFGQGTRLTVV.

V gene TRBV2 combines with J gene TRBJ1-4; the match to TRBD1 covers 10 bases. CDR3 length: 15 residues. Germline CDR1 is SNHLY and CDR2 is FYNNEI. V shed 8 bases, J shed 2 bases, and the junction held 5 bases outside the gene matches. CDR3 residues: CASVGQGSTNEKLFF. The CDR3 nucleotides read TGTGCCAGCGTGGGACAGGGGTCCACTAATGAAAAACTGTTTTTT.

This chain joins TRBV10-3 and TRBJ2-7; TRBD1 aligns across 11 bases. The CDR3 spans 14 residues. Trimming took 6 bases from V and 6 from J; bases not matched to a gene: 7. Germline V gene data show CDR1 as ENHRY and CDR2 as SYGVKD. The CDR3 sequence is CAISPGTGGIEQYF. The CDR3 bases are TGTGCCATCAGCCCTGGGACAGGGGGGATCGAGCAGTACTTC.

The rearrangement links TRBV7-2 to TRBJ1-5; D is possibly TRBD1 (5 bases). V lost 0 bases, J lost 6 bases, and 9 bases lay in between. The CDR3 has 14 amino acids. Germline V gives CDR1 SGHTA, CDR2 FQGNSA. CDR3 nucleotide sequence: TGTGCCAGCAGCTTAGCGCGGGGACCTCAGCCCCAGCATTTT. Protein: CASSLARGPQPQHF.

The chain is built from TRBV11-2 and TRBJ2-7; 10 positions match TRBD2. CDR1 and CDR2 from the germline V gene are SGHAT and FQNNGV. The V segment lost 5 bases and the J segment 3 bases; nucleotides outside the gene matches: 13. The CDR3 has 17 amino acids. The DNA of the CDR3 is TGTGCCAGCAGCCCTGCTTGGAGGACTAGCGGAAACTACGAGCAGTACTTC. Translation: CASSPAWRTSGNYEQYF.

This clone showed up just once. J is TRBJ1-2 and V is TRBV4-3; D is uncertain. The CDR3 sequence is 14 residues long. Trimming removed 0 bases from V and 2 bases from J, with 7 bases in between. Germline V gives CDR1 LGHNA, CDR2 YSLEER. The CDR3 sequence is CASSQETENYGYTF. CDR3 DNA sequence: TGCGCCAGCAGCCAAGAAACCGAGAACTATGGCTACACCTTC.